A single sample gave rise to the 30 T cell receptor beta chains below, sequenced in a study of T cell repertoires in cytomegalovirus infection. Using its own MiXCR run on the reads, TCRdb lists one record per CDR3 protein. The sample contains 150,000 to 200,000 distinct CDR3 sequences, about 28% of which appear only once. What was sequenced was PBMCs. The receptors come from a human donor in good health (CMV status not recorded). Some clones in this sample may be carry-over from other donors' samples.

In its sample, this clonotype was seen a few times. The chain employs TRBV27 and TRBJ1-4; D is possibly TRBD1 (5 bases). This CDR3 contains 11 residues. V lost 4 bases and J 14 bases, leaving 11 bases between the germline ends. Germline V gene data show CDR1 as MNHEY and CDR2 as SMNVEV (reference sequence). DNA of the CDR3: TGTGCCAGCAGTTCACGAGGGACTCTGTTTTTT. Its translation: CASSSRGTLFF. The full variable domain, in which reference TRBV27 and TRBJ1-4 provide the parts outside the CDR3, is EAQVTQNPRYLITVTGKKLTVTCSQNMNHEYMSWYRQDPGLGLRQIYYSMNVEVTDKGDVPEGYKVSRKEKRNFPLILESPSPNQTSLYFCASSSRGTLFFGSGTQLSVL.

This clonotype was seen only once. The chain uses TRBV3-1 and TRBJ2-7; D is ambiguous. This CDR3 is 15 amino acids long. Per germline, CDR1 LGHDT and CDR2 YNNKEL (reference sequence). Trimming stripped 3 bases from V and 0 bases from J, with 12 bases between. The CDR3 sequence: CASSHGLPSSYEQYF. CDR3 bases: TGTGCCAGCAGCCACGGGCTTCCAAGCTCCTACGAGCAGTACTTC.

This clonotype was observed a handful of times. Here the CDR3 DNA reads TGTGCCAGCGCCCTCCGGGTAACAGGGGATGGCTACACCTTC. Its translation: CASALRVTGDGYTF. This chain uses TRBV6-1 with TRBJ1-2; 7 nucleotides agree with TRBD1. V dropped 8 bases and J dropped 6; count of bases not matched to a gene: 12. The CDR3 runs to 14 residues. Per the germline V gene, CDR1 is MNHNS and CDR2 is SASEGT.

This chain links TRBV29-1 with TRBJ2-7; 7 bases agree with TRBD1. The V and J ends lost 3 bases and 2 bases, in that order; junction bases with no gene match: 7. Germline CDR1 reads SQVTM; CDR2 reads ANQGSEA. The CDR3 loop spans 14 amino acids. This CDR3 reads CSVDQTGTAYEQYF. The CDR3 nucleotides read TGCAGCGTTGACCAGACCGGGACAGCCTACGAGCAGTACTTC.

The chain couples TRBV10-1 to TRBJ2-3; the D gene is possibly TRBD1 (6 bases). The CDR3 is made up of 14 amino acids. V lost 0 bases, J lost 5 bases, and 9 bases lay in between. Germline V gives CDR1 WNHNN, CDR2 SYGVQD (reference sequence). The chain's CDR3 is CASSESGAQDTQYF. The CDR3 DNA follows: TGCGCCAGCAGTGAGTCGGGGGCACAAGATACGCAGTATTTT.

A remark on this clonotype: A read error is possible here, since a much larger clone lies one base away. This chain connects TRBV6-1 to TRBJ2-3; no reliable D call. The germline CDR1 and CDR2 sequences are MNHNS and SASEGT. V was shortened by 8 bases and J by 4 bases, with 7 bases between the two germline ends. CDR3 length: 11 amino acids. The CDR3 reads CASAGPDTQYF. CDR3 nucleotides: TGTGCCAGCGCAGGCCCAGATACGCAGTATTTT.

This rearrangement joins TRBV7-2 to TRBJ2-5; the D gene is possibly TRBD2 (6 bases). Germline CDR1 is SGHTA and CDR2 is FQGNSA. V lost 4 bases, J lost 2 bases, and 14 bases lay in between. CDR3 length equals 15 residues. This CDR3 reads CASSSPGEQQETQYF. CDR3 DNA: TGTGCCAGCAGCTCTCCGGGGGAACAACAAGAGACCCAGTACTTC.

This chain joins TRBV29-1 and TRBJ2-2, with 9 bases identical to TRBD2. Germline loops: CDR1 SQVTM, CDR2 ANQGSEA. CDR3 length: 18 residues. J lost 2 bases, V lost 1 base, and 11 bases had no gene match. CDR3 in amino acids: CSVEGNSGGHVNTGELFF. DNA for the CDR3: TGCAGCGTTGAAGGAAACAGCGGGGGGCACGTAAACACCGGGGAGCTGTTTTTT.

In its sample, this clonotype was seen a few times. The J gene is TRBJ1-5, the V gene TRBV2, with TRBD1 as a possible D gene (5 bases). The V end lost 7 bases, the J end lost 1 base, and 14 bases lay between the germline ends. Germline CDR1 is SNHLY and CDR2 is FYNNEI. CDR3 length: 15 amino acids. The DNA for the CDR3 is TGTGCCAGCATGCGAGGCAGGGAAAGCAATCAGCCCCAGCATTTT. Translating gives CASMRGRESNQPQHF.

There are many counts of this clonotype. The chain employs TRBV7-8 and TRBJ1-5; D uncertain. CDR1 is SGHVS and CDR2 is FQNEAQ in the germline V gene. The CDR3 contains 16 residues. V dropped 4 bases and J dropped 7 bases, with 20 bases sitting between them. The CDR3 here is CASSSNRGRREQPQHF. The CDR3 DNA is TGTGCCAGCAGCTCAAATCGGGGTCGACGGGAGCAGCCCCAGCATTTT.

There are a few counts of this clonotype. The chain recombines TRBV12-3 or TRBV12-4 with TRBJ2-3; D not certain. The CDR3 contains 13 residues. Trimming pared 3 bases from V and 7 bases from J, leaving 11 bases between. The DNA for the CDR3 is TGTGCCAGCAGTTTGAGCGCCCAATATACGCAGTATTTT. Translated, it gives CASSLSAQYTQYF.

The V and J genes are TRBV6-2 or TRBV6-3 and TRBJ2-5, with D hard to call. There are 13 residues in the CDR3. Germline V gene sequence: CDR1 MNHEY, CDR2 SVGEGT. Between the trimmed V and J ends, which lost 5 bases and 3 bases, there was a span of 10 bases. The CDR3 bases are TGTGCCAGCAGTGAAGATGCCGAAGAGACCCAGTACTTC. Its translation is CASSEDAEETQYF.

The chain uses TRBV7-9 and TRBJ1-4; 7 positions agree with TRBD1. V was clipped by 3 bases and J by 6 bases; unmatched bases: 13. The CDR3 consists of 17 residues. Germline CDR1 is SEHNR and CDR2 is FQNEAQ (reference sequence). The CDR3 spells CASSFFLGQVVDEKLFF. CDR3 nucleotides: TGTGCCAGCAGCTTTTTTCTAGGACAGGTGGTTGATGAAAAACTGTTTTTT.

Written as DNA, the CDR3 is TGTGCCAGCAGTCCTACAGGGGGCCGAGGGCAGCCCCAGCATTTT. It translates to CASSPTGGRGQPQHF. The rearrangement joins TRBV28 to TRBJ1-5; TRBD1 agrees at 9 bases. V dropped 5 bases and J dropped 7; count of bases not matched to a gene: 9. Germline CDR1 is MDHEN and CDR2 is SYDVKM. This CDR3 is built from 15 residues.

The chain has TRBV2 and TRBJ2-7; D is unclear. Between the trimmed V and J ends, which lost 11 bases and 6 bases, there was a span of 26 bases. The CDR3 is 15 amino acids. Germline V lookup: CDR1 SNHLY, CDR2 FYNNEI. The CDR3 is CACPVKGLLSGEQYF. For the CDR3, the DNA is TGTGCCTGTCCTGTCAAAGGCCTCCTTTCTGGCGAGCAGTACTTC. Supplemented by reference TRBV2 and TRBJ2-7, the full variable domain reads EPEVTQTPSHQVTQMGQEVILRCVPISNHLYFYWYRQILGQKVEFLVSFYNNEISEKSEIFDDQFSVERPDGSNFTLKIRSTKLEDSAMYFCACPVKGLLSGEQYFGPGTRLTVT.

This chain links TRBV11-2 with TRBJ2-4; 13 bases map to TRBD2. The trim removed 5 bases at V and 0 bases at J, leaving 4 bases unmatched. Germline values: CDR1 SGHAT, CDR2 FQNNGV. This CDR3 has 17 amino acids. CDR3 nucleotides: TGTGCCAGCAGCCAGGGACTAGCGGGGCTAGCCAAAAACATTCAGTACTTC. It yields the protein CASSQGLAGLAKNIQYF.

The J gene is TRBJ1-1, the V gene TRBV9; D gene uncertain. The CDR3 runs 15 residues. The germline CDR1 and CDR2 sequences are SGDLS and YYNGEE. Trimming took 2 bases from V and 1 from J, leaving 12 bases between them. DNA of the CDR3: TGTGCCAGCAGCGTTAAGGGTACGGGGAACACTGAAGCTTTCTTT. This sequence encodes CASSVKGTGNTEAFF.

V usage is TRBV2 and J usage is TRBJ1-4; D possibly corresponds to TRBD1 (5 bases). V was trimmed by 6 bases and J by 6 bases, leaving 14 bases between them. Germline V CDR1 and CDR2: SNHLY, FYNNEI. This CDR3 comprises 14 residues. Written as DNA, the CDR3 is TGTGCCAGCAGACCGGGACGTCAAGATGAAAAACTGTTTTTT. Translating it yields CASRPGRQDEKLFF.

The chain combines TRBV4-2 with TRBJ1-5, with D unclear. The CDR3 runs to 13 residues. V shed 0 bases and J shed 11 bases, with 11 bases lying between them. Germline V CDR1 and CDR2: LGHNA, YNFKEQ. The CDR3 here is CASSQDLGSSQHF. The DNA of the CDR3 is TGTGCCAGCAGCCAAGATCTCGGGTCGTCCCAGCATTTT.

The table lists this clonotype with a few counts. CDR3 nucleotide sequence: TGTGCCAGTAGACCCCTCGTCGCCGCGGTTACAGATACGCAGTATTTT. Translation gives CASRPLVAAVTDTQYF. The chain has TRBV19 and TRBJ2-3, with D hard to call. The CDR3 spans 16 residues. The germline gives CDR1 LNHDA, CDR2 SQIVND (reference sequence). The ends were cut back, 6 bases at V and 3 bases at J, with 19 bases in the middle.

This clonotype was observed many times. The CDR3 sequence: CASSPGGGTNEKLFF. The DNA for the CDR3 is TGTGCCAGCAGCCCGGGAGGGGGAACTAATGAAAAACTGTTTTTT. The rearrangement joins TRBV7-6 to TRBJ1-4; possible D gene TRBD1, 6 bases. CDR1 and CDR2 (germline): SGHVS, FNYEAQ. This CDR3 contains 15 residues. V lost 5 bases and J 1 base, leaving 11 bases between the germline ends.

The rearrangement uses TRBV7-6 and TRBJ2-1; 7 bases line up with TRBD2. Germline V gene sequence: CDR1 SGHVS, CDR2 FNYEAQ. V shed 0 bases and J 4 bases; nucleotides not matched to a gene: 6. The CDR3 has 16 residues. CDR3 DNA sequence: TGTGCCAGCAGCTTAGCTGACGGGGGGACGTACAATGAGCAGTTCTTC. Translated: CASSLADGGTYNEQFF.

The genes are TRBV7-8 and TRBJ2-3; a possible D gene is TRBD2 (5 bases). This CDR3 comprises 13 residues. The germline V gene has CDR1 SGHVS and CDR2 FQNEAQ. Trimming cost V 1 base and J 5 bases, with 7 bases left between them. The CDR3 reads CASSLGRLDTQYF. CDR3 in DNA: TGTGCCAGCAGCTTAGGGAGGTTAGATACGCAGTATTTT.

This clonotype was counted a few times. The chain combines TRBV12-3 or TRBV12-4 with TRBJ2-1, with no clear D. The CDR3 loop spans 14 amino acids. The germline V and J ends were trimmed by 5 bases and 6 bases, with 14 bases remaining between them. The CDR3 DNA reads TGTGCCAGCAGTCAAGGCCCAGAGACCAATGAGCAGTTCTTC. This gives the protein CASSQGPETNEQFF.

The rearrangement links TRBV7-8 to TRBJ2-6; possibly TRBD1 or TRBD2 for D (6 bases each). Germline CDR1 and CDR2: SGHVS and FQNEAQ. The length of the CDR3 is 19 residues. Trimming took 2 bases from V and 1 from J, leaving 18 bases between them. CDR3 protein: CASSLRGWGAVSGANVLTF. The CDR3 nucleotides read TGTGCCAGCAGCTTAAGGGGATGGGGGGCGGTTTCTGGGGCCAACGTCCTGACTTTC.

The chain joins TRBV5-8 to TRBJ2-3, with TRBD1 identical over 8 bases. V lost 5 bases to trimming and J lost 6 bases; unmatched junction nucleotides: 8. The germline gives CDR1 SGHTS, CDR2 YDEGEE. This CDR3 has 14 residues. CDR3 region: CASSPGTGGDTQYF. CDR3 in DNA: TGTGCCAGCAGTCCCGGGACAGGAGGGGATACGCAGTATTTT.

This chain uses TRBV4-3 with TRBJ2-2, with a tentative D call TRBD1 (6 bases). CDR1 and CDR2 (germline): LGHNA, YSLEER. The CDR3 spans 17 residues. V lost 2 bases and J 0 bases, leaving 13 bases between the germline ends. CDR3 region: CASSQYSRGANTGELFF. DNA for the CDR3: TGCGCCAGCAGCCAATACAGCAGGGGTGCGAACACCGGGGAGCTGTTTTTT.

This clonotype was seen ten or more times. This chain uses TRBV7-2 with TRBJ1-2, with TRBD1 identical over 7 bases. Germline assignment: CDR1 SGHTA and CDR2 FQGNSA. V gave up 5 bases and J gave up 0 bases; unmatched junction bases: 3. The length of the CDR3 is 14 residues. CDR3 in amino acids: CASSRDSSNYGYTF. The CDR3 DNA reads TGTGCCAGCAGCCGGGACAGTTCTAACTATGGCTACACCTTC. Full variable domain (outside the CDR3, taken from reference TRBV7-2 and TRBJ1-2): GAGVSQSPSNKVTEKGKDVELRCDPISGHTALYWYRQSLGQGLEFLIYFQGNSAPDKSGLPSDRFSAERTGGSVSTLTIQRTQQEDSAVYLCASSRDSSNYGYTFGSGTRLTVV.

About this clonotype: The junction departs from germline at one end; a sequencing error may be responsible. The CDR3 region has the DNA TGTGCCAGCAGCCAAGGATCCGGGGGCAACACTGAAGCTTTCTTT. This gives the protein CASSQGSGGNTEAFF. The chain carries TRBV4-1 and TRBJ1-1; TRBD1 might be the D (6 bases). CDR1 and CDR2 from the germline V gene are MGHRA and YSYEKL. This CDR3 contains 15 residues.

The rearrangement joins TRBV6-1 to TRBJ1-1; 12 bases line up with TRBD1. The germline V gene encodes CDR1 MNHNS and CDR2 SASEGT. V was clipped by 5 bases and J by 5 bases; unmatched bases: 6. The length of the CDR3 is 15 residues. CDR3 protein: CASSSGTGGRTEAFF. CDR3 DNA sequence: TGTGCCAGCAGTTCCGGGACAGGGGGCCGTACTGAAGCTTTCTTT.